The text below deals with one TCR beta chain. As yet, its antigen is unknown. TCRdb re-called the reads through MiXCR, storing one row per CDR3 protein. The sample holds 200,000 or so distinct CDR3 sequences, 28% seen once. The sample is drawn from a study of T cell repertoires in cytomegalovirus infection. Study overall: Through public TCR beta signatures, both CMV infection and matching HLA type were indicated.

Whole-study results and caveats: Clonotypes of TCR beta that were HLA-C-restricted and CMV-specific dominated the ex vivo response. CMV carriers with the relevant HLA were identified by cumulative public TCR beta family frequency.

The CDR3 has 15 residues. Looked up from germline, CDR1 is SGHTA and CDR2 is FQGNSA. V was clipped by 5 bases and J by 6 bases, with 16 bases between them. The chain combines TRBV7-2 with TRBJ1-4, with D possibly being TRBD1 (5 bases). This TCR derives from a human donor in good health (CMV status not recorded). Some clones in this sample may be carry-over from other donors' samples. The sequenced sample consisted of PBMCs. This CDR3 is CASSPLGGGDEKLFF. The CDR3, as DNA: TGTGCCAGCAGCCCCCTTGGGGGGGGGGATGAAAAACTGTTTTTT.